This T cell receptor beta chain was sequenced for a study of blood T cell repertoires in COVID-19. At the level of the study: Researchers got acute and convalescent COVID-19 samples from the United States, Italy and Spain. Sample material is recorded as cDNA or gDNA derived from T cells, B-cell-depleted T cells, or PBMCs.

Original methodology: Amplification of reference gene primers was used by the study to estimate nucleated cell counts. Libraries were prepared by immunoSEQ multiplex PCR; TCRdb keeps only in-frame clonotypes and omits some of them. V and J calls and clone size are as listed in that table; D and trimming were resolved from the DNA. The sample holds fewer than 250,000 clones, roughly 85% seen once. CDR3 size: 13 residues. Between the trimmed V and J ends, which lost 3 bases and 1 base, there was a span of 6 bases. The count of this clone is one. The genes are TRBV12-3 or TRBV12-4 and TRBJ1-1, with D hard to call. What was sequenced was peripheral blood. The receptor was isolated from a man aged 40-49 years with acute or convalescent COVID-19. CDR3 protein: CASSFTQNTEAFF. CDR3 nucleotides: TGTGCCAGCAGTTTTACACAGAACACTGAAGCTTTCTTT.